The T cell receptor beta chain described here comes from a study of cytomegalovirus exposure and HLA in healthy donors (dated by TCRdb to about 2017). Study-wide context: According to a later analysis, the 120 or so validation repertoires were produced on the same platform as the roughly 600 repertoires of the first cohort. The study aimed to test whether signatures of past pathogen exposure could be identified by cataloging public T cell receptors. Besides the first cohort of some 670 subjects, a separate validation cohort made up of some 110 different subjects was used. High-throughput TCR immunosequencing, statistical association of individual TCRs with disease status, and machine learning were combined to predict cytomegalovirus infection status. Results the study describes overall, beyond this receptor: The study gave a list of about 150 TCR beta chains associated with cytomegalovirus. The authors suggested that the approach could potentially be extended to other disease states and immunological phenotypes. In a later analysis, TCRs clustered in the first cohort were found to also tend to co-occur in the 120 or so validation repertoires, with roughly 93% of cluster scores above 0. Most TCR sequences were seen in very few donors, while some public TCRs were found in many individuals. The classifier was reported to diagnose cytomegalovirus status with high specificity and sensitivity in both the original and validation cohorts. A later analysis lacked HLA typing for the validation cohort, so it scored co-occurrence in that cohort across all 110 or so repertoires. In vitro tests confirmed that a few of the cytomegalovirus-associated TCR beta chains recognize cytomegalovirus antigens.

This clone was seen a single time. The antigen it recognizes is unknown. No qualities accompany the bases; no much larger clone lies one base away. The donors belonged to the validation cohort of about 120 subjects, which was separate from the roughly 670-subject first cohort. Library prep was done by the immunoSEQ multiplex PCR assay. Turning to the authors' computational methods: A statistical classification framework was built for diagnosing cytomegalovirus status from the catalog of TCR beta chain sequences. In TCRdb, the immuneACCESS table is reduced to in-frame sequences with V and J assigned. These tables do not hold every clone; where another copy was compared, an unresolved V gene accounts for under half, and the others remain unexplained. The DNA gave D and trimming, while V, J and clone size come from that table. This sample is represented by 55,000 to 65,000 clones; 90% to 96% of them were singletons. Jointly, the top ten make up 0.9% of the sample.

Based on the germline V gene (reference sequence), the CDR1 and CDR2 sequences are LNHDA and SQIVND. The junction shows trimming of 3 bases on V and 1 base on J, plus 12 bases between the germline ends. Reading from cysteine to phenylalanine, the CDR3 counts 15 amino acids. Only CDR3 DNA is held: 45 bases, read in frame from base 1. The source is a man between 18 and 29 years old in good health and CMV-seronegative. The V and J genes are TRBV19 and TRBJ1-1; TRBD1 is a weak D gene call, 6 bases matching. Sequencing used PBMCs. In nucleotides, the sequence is TGTGCCAGTAGTATTACAGGGTTAGCGAACACTGAAGCTTTCTTT. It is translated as CASSITGLANTEAFF.